This T cell receptor beta chain was identified in a study of cytomegalovirus exposure and HLA in healthy donors. Study findings and constraints: Later on, a genetic analysis was performed. It linked a missense variant in DCLRE1C with V- and J-gene trimming of TCR beta. Rarity characterized most TCR sequences, yet some public TCRs appeared in many donors. Most CMV-associated TCR beta chains appeared HLA-restricted in a later analysis. In an earlier analysis, about 87% or about 30%: the productive usage of most TCR beta V segments.

About this clone itself: The antigen remains undetermined.

Primers: 60 Vbeta forward and 13 Jbeta reverse. Data came from immunoSEQ multiplex PCR; TCRdb stores just in-frame clones and leaves some out. The data hold approximately 200,000 clones, with 75% to 85% observed a single time. This CDR3 is built from 17 residues. Germline CDR1 SGDLS, CDR2 YYNGEE. The germline V and J ends were trimmed by 0 bases and 6 bases, with 21 bases remaining between them. The source material was PBMCs. This clonotype originated in a girl aged 10-17 years in good health and CMV-seronegative. The chain combines TRBV9 with TRBJ2-5, with D perhaps TRBD2 (6 bases). The CDR3 DNA sequence: TGTGCCAGCAGCGTAGACGTTGGGTTACGGGGGAGAAAGACCCAGTACTTC. Translation gives CASSVDVGLRGRKTQYF.